This T cell receptor beta chain was sequenced in a study of Graves' ophthalmopathy and Graves' hyperthyroidism. The V end was cut by 6 bases, the J end by 0 bases, with 12 bases between. The CDR3 loop spans 13 amino acids. CDR1 is DFQATT, CDR2 SNEGSKA, per germline (reference sequence). Amplification from RNA transcripts yielded the TCR beta CDR3 regions. HTBI primers were used in a first-round RT-PCR, which preceded a second-round multiplex PCR. TCRdb re-called the multiplex PCR reads with MiXCR, one entry per CDR3 protein. Among about 620,000 distinct CDR3 sequences listed, 22% were seen once. The sample holds a few counts of this clonotype.

Material for sequencing was peripheral blood. The clonotype comes from a young woman with stable Graves' hyperthyroidism. Some clones in this sample may be carry-over from other donors' samples. The rearrangement links TRBV20-1 to TRBJ2-7; unclear D gene. The DNA for the CDR3 is TGCAGTGCGGACCCCCCAAACTCCTACGAGCAGTACTTC. Translated: CSADPPNSYEQYF.